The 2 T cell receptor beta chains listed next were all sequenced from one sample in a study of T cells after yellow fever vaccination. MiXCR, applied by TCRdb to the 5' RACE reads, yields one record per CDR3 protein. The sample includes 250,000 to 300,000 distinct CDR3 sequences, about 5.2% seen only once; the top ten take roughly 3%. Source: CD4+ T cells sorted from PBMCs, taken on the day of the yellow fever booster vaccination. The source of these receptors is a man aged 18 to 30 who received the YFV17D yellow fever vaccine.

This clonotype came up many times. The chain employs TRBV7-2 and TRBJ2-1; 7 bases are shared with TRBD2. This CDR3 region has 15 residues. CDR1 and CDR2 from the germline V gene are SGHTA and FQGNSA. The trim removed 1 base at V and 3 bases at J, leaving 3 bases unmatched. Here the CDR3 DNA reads TGTGCCAGCAGCTTAGTGGCTAGCGGCTACAATGAGCAGTTCTTC. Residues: CASSLVASGYNEQFF.

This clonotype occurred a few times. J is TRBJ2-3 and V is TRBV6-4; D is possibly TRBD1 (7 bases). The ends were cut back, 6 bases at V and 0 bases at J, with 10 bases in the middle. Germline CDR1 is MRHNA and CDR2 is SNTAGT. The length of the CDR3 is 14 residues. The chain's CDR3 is CASSRGVSTDTQYF. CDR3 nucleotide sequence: TGTGCCAGCAGCAGGGGGGTTAGCACAGATACGCAGTATTTT.